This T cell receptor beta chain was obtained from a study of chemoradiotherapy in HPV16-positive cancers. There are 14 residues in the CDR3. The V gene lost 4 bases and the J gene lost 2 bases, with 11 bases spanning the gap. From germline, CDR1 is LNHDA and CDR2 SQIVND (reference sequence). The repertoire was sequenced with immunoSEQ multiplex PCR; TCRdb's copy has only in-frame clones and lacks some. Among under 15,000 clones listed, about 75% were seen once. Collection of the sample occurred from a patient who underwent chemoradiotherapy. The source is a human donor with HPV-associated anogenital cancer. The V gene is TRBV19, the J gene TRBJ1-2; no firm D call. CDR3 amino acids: CASSRIGENYGYTF. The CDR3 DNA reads TGTGCCAGTAGTAGGATTGGGGAAAACTATGGCTACACCTTC.